The 26 T cell receptor beta chains below all came from one sample that was sequenced in a study of vaccination and CD4 T cells after COVID-19. Sequencing of cultured CD4+ T cell DNA used the Oncomine TCR Beta short-read assay. TCRdb fed the PCR reads into MiXCR, producing one record per CDR3 protein. The top ten clones hold 7% of a sample with 11,000 or so distinct CDR3 sequences, roughly 45% of them seen once. Antigens for these TCRs are unknown. Treatment reported: roughly ten-day PBMC culture with coronavirus spike peptide pools or control peptides (ViraFEST assay). The sequencing sample was made of CD4+ T cells from blood, cultured in vitro. Every receptor here comes from a human donor who had recovered from COVID-19.

In this sample, this clonotype turned up a few times. This rearrangement joins TRBV6-1 to TRBJ1-2; TRBD1 is a possible D gene (5 bases). With 6 bases removed from V and 2 bases from J, the gap between germline ends came to 10 bases. Germline V gene lookup returns CDR1 MNHNS and CDR2 SASEGT. The CDR3 runs 13 residues. The DNA of the CDR3 is TGTGCCAGCAGCCTACAGGCCAACTATGGCTACACCTTC. Translation gives CASSLQANYGYTF.

This clonotype was counted between two and nine times. The chain recombines TRBV4-1 with TRBJ1-5, with D possibly being TRBD1 (5 bases). V lost 1 base to trimming and J lost 6 bases, with 13 bases between them. Per germline, CDR1 MGHRA and CDR2 YSYEKL. The CDR3 covers 15 residues. Here the CDR3 reads CASSQGEQGGQPQHF. CDR3 DNA: TGCGCCAGCAGCCAAGGGGAGCAGGGCGGTCAGCCCCAGCATTTT.

V usage is TRBV6-5 and J usage is TRBJ1-5; D gene ambiguous. The V and J ends lost 4 bases and 6 bases respectively, with 13 bases between them. Per germline, CDR1 MNHEY and CDR2 SVGAGI. The CDR3 contains 14 residues. CDR3 sequence reads: CASSSATGGQPQHF. For the CDR3, the DNA is TGTGCCAGCAGTTCCGCAACGGGCGGTCAGCCCCAGCATTTT.

A few counts support this clonotype. The CDR3 region is CASSQPKGGLETQYF. CDR3 sequence (DNA): TGTGCCAGCAGCCAACCAAAGGGCGGTTTAGAGACCCAGTACTTC. The chain combines TRBV11-1 with TRBJ2-5; no definite D call. The CDR3 is 15 residues long. The V end lost 5 bases, the J end lost 4 bases, and 17 bases lay between the germline ends. Germline CDR1 is SGHAT and CDR2 is FQDESV (reference sequence).

The V call is TRBV14, the J call TRBJ1-1; the D is unclear. There are 14 residues in the CDR3. Per the germline V gene, CDR1 is SGHDN and CDR2 is FVKESK. V was cut by 1 base and J by 0 bases, with 6 bases left in between. CDR3 nucleotides: TGTGCCAGCAGCCAAGGACTGTTGAACACTGAAGCTTTCTTT. It codes for CASSQGLLNTEAFF.

The chain combines TRBV24-1 with TRBJ2-1, with D possibly being TRBD1 (6 bases). The CDR3 has 13 amino acids. V dropped 5 bases and J dropped 2 bases, with 6 bases sitting between them. Germline lookup yields CDR1 KGHDR and CDR2 SFDVKD. Written as DNA, the CDR3 is TGTGCCACCAGTGGGGACACCTACAATGAGCAGTTCTTC. Its translation is CATSGDTYNEQFF.

This chain joins TRBV4-3 and TRBJ2-5; TRBD2 aligns across 13 bases. This CDR3 has 16 residues. Germline V gene data show CDR1 as LGHNA and CDR2 as YSLEER. J gave up 4 bases and V 0 bases, and 2 bases lay outside the gene matches. CDR3 nucleotide sequence: TGCGCCAGCAGCCAAGACCGACTAGCGGGGGGAGAGACCCAGTACTTC. Amino acids: CASSQDRLAGGETQYF.

The CDR3 coding sequence is TGCGCCAGCAGCCCGACAGGCGGTCGGGAGACCCAGTACTTC. Protein: CASSPTGGRETQYF. The chain uses TRBV5-1 and TRBJ2-5; possible D gene TRBD1, 6 bases. Trimming cost V 4 bases and J 5 bases, with 15 bases left between them. The CDR3 is 14 residues long. Looked up from germline, CDR1 is SGHRS and CDR2 is YFSETQ. Full variable domain (remainder filled in from reference TRBV5-1 and TRBJ2-5): KAGVTQTPRYLIKTRGQQVTLSCSPISGHRSVSWYQQTPGQGLQFLFEYFSETQRNKGNFPGRFSGRQFSNSRSEMNVSTLELGDSALYLCASSPTGGRETQYFGPGTRLLVL.

The gene calls are TRBV7-3 and TRBJ1-1; a weak D match, TRBD1 (6 bases). Trimming stripped 3 bases from V and 1 base from J, with 6 bases between. CDR1 and CDR2 from the germline V gene are SGHTA and FQGTGA. The CDR3 is 13 amino acids. For the CDR3, the DNA is TGTGCCAGCAGCTTGACAGGGAACACTGAAGCTTTCTTT. Protein sequence: CASSLTGNTEAFF.

The chain joins TRBV5-4 to TRBJ1-2; D is uncertain. Trimming left V 4 bases short and J 4 bases short, with 17 bases between. The CDR3 length is 15 residues. The germline CDR1 and CDR2 sequences are SGHNT and YYREEE (reference sequence). The chain's CDR3 is CASSQISSQSYGYTF. The CDR3 DNA reads TGTGCCAGCAGCCAAATATCGTCTCAATCCTATGGCTACACCTTC.

This sequence joins TRBV6-1 and TRBJ1-2; the match to TRBD1 covers 7 bases. Germline CDR1 reads MNHNS; CDR2 reads SASEGT. This CDR3 contains 13 residues. J was trimmed by 8 bases and V by 6 bases; bases with no gene match: 9. The CDR3 reads CASSGQAGRGYTF. The CDR3 DNA is TGTGCCAGCAGCGGACAGGCCGGGAGGGGCTACACCTTC.

The chain joins TRBV6-1 to TRBJ2-5; 11 bases are a match to TRBD2. The CDR3 is 16 residues long. The V and J ends lost 7 bases and 1 base, in that order; junction bases with no gene match: 8. The germline V gene has CDR1 MNHNS and CDR2 SASEGT. CDR3 residues: CASKLAGAISQETQYF. As DNA, the CDR3 is TGTGCCAGCAAACTAGCGGGAGCGATATCCCAAGAGACCCAGTACTTC.

The chain carries TRBV7-2 and TRBJ2-3; D uncertain. V was clipped by 3 bases and J by 1 base, with 8 bases between them. The CDR3 sequence is 14 residues long. Germline assignment: CDR1 SGHTA and CDR2 FQGNSA. DNA of the CDR3: TGTGCCAGCAGCTTCAACATCGGCACAGATACGCAGTATTTT. This gives the protein CASSFNIGTDTQYF.

This chain joins TRBV25-1 and TRBJ1-6; D is ambiguous. V dropped 4 bases and J dropped 6 bases, with 10 bases sitting between them. The CDR3 has 14 amino acids. Germline-derived CDR1 and CDR2 are MGHDK and SYGVNS. CDR3 loop: CASSAVGSNSPLHF. CDR3 DNA sequence: TGTGCCAGCAGTGCGGTCGGGAGTAATTCACCCCTCCACTTT.

This chain connects TRBV27 to TRBJ2-5; possible D gene TRBD1, 5 bases. The V and J ends lost 6 bases and 2 bases respectively, with 13 bases between them. The CDR3 contains 14 residues. Per the germline V gene, CDR1 is MNHEY and CDR2 is SMNVEV (reference sequence). The CDR3 sequence: CASSPTVRQETQYF. CDR3 DNA: TGTGCCAGCAGCCCGACAGTAAGACAAGAGACCCAGTACTTC.

The gene calls are TRBV12-3 or TRBV12-4 and TRBJ1-3, with 8 bases lining up with TRBD1. The CDR3 loop spans 14 amino acids. The junction had 2 bases not matched to a gene; V was cut back by 5 bases and J by 2 bases. The CDR3 DNA reads as TGTGCCAGCAGTAGACAGGGGACTGGAAACACCATATATTTT. Residues: CASSRQGTGNTIYF.

The genes are TRBV10-3 and TRBJ1-5, with 8 bases aligning to TRBD1. V lost 7 bases, J lost 3 bases, and 5 bases stayed unmatched. Per the germline V gene, CDR1 is ENHRY and CDR2 is SYGVKD. The length of the CDR3 is 14 residues. The CDR3 DNA sequence: TGTGCCATCAACAAGGACAGGGACAATCAGCCCCAGCATTTT. Translated: CAINKDRDNQPQHF.

The chain combines TRBV5-5 with TRBJ2-7; D gene unclear. The germline V and J ends were trimmed by 1 base and 3 bases, with 5 bases remaining between them. Germline CDR1 reads SGHKS; CDR2 reads YYEKEE (reference sequence). The CDR3 covers 12 residues. CDR3 sequence reads: CASSLINYEQYF. CDR3 nucleotide sequence: TGTGCCAGCAGCTTGATCAACTACGAGCAGTACTTC.

This clonotype was counted between two and nine times. The genes are TRBV24-1 and TRBJ2-2, with D perhaps given as TRBD1 or TRBD2 (5 bases each). Trimming cost V 5 bases and J 0 bases, with 9 bases left between them. CDR3 length: 15 amino acids. Germline CDR1 reads KGHDR; CDR2 reads SFDVKD. CDR3 sequence: CATSAGRTNTGELFF. CDR3 DNA: TGTGCCACCAGTGCGGGACGGACGAACACCGGGGAGCTGTTTTTT.

In its sample, this clonotype is medium-sized. CDR3 nucleotide sequence: TGTGCCACCAGCCCCCCCGAAACTGGCTACACCTTC. It is translated as CATSPPETGYTF. The rearrangement uses TRBV15 and TRBJ1-2; D is unclear. V was trimmed by 5 bases and J by 7 bases, leaving 11 bases between them. Germline-derived CDR1 and CDR2 are LNHNV and YYDKDF (reference sequence). The CDR3 is 12 amino acids.

The chain links TRBV10-1 to TRBJ2-3, with 8 bases fitting TRBD2. The CDR3 length is 15 residues. Germline CDR1 reads WNHNN; CDR2 reads SYGVQD (reference sequence). V shed 4 bases, J shed 5 bases, and the junction held 8 bases outside the gene matches. This CDR3 reads CASSVTGGPKDTQYF. CDR3 DNA: TGCGCCAGCAGTGTAACGGGGGGGCCAAAAGATACGCAGTATTTT.

J is TRBJ2-2 and V is TRBV9, with unresolved D. CDR3 length: 15 residues. The V end was cut by 2 bases, the J end by 0 bases, with 8 bases between. From germline, CDR1 is SGDLS and CDR2 YYNGEE. The CDR3, as DNA: TGTGCCAGCAGCGTGGGCAGGTCGAACACCGGGGAGCTGTTTTTT. Protein product: CASSVGRSNTGELFF.

The rearrangement joins TRBV27 to TRBJ1-2, with 9 bases lining up with TRBD1. Per germline, CDR1 MNHEY and CDR2 SMNVEV (reference sequence). CDR3 size: 17 residues. V trimming: 5 bases; J trimming: 4 bases; junction bases outside the gene matches: 14. DNA for the CDR3: TGTGCCAGCAGTACGTTCCCGGGACAGGGCTTTAGCTATGGCTACACCTTC. Residues: CASSTFPGQGFSYGYTF.

This chain connects TRBV11-3 to TRBJ2-5; 7 bases match TRBD1. The trim removed 4 bases at V and 2 bases at J, leaving 4 bases unmatched. This CDR3 spans 14 amino acids. Per the germline V gene, CDR1 is SGHNT and CDR2 is YENEEA. The CDR3 here is CASSSGQRQETQYF. In DNA form, the CDR3 reads TGTGCCAGCAGCTCGGGACAGAGACAAGAGACCCAGTACTTC.

The chain has TRBV18 and TRBJ2-7, with 7 nucleotides matching TRBD1. This CDR3 comprises 14 residues. CDR1 is KGHSH, CDR2 LQKENI, per germline. The V segment lost 6 bases and the J segment 0 bases; nucleotides outside the gene matches: 5. The CDR3 here is CASSSTGTSYEQYF. CDR3 DNA sequence: TGTGCCAGCTCTTCGACAGGGACCTCCTACGAGCAGTACTTC.

The rearrangement joins TRBV4-1 to TRBJ2-1, with D perhaps TRBD1 (6 bases). The CDR3 has 16 residues. V gave up 1 base and J gave up 4 bases, with 14 bases separating them. Germline CDR1 is MGHRA and CDR2 is YSYEKL. CDR3 coding DNA: TGCGCCAGCAGCCAAGGGCCGGGACACGGTTACAATGAGCAGTTCTTC. It specifies CASSQGPGHGYNEQFF.